These T cell receptor beta chains were read from a single sample in a study of cytomegalovirus exposure and HLA in healthy donors. Data came from immunoSEQ multiplex PCR; TCRdb stores just in-frame clones and leaves some out. The sample has 130,000 to 150,000 clones; over 80% are singletons. Sequenced material: PBMCs. Receptor source: a man between 18 and 29 years old in good health and CMV-seropositive. CDR3s include the opening cysteine and the closing phenylalanine or tryptophan. D genes are given only for firm matches. Some rows mark clone size as missing; the rest say once, few, many or name a class of expanded clone.

V gene: TRBV5-4; clone size: NA; D gene: NA; J gene: TRBJ2-5; CDR3 protein: CASSLSAAEETQYF; CDR3 DNA: TGTGCCAGTAGCTTGAGTGCGGCGGAAGAGACCCAGTACTTC
V gene: TRBV5-4; clone size: NA; D gene: NA; J gene: TRBJ1-1; CDR3 protein: CASSLAGLGTEAFF; CDR3 DNA: TGTGCCAGCAGCTTGGCGGGTTTGGGCACTGAAGCTTTCTTT
V gene: TRBV6-5; clone size: NA; D gene: TRBD2; J gene: TRBJ2-7; CDR3 protein: CATQTSGRIWYEQYF; CDR3 DNA: TGTGCCACTCAGACTAGCGGGAGGATTTGGTACGAGCAGTACTTC
V gene: TRBV6-5; clone size: NA; D gene: TRBD1; J gene: TRBJ2-1; CDR3 protein: CASRADRGENNEQFF; CDR3 DNA: TGTGCCAGCAGGGCGGACAGGGGTGAAAACAATGAGCAGTTCTTC
V gene: TRBV9; clone size: once; D gene: NA; J gene: TRBJ1-1; CDR3 protein: CASSVVGGYTEAFF; CDR3 DNA: TGTGCCAGCAGCGTAGTCGGGGGGTACACTGAAGCTTTCTTT
V gene: TRBV19; clone size: NA; D gene: TRBD1; J gene: TRBJ1-5; CDR3 protein: CASSKGRQGNQPQHF; CDR3 DNA: TGTGCCAGTAGTAAAGGTCGACAGGGGAATCAGCCCCAGCATTTT
V gene: TRBV30; clone size: few; D gene: TRBD1; J gene: TRBJ2-7; CDR3 protein: CAWSGGTGASYEQYF; CDR3 DNA: TGTGCCTGGAGTGGGGGGACAGGGGCATCCTACGAGCAGTACTTC
V gene: TRBV14; clone size: once; D gene: NA; J gene: TRBJ1-2; CDR3 protein: CASSPGRVGGYTF; CDR3 DNA: TGTGCCAGCAGCCCCGGCAGGGTCGGTGGCTACACCTTC
V gene: TRBV19; clone size: once; D gene: TRBD1; J gene: TRBJ2-7; CDR3 protein: CASSIGDRLYEQYF; CDR3 DNA: TGTGCCAGTAGTATAGGGGACAGGCTGTACGAGCAGTACTTC
V gene: TRBV7-6; clone size: NA; D gene: TRBD1; J gene: TRBJ2-2; CDR3 protein: CASSRTRTGDTGELFF; CDR3 DNA: TGTGCCAGCAGCCGAACTCGGACAGGGGACACCGGGGAGCTGTTTTTT
V gene: TRBV7-2; clone size: NA; D gene: NA; J gene: TRBJ2-7; CDR3 protein: CASSLRTVGFMYEQYF; CDR3 DNA: TGTGCCAGCAGCCTAAGGACAGTTGGATTCATGTACGAGCAGTACTTC
V gene: TRBV2; clone size: NA; D gene: NA; J gene: TRBJ2-7; CDR3 protein: CASSEAGGPIYEQYF; CDR3 DNA: TGTGCCAGCAGTGAAGCCGGGGGACCGATCTACGAGCAGTACTTC
V gene: TRBV2; clone size: NA; D gene: NA; J gene: TRBJ1-2; CDR3 protein: CASRTSNGYTF; CDR3 DNA: TGTGCCAGCCGGACATCTAACGGCTACACCTTC
V gene: TRBV6-5; clone size: once; D gene: NA; J gene: TRBJ1-1; CDR3 protein: CASSATDREAFF; CDR3 DNA: TGTGCCAGCAGTGCTACCGACAGGGAAGCTTTCTTT
V gene: TRBV7-8; clone size: NA; D gene: NA; J gene: TRBJ2-1; CDR3 protein: CASSGQIYNEQFF; CDR3 DNA: TGTGCCAGCAGCGGACAAATATACAATGAGCAGTTCTTC
V gene: TRBV2; clone size: NA; D gene: NA; J gene: TRBJ1-1; CDR3 protein: CASRSYTEAFF; CDR3 DNA: TGTGCCAGCAGGTCTTACACTGAAGCTTTCTTT
V gene: TRBV5-8; clone size: NA; D gene: NA; J gene: TRBJ1-1; CDR3 protein: CASSFGSGRARTFF; CDR3 DNA: TGTGCCAGCAGCTTCGGCTCCGGGAGAGCCAGAACTTTCTTT
V gene: TRBV4-1; clone size: NA; D gene: TRBD1; J gene: TRBJ2-3; CDR3 protein: CASSHTGASTDTQYF; CDR3 DNA: TGCGCCAGCAGCCATACAGGGGCCAGCACAGATACGCAGTATTTT
V gene: TRBV6-5; clone size: NA; D gene: TRBD2; J gene: TRBJ2-7; CDR3 protein: CASRLAGGNEQYF; CDR3 DNA: TGTGCCAGCAGGCTAGCGGGGGGGAACGAGCAGTACTTC
V gene: TRBV10-3; clone size: NA; D gene: TRBD2; J gene: TRBJ2-4; CDR3 protein: CAISESSGGNIQYF; CDR3 DNA: TGTGCCATCAGTGAGTCTAGCGGGGGGAACATTCAGTACTTC
V gene: TRBV19; clone size: NA; D gene: TRBD1; J gene: TRBJ2-1; CDR3 protein: CASSTPKITGQGANEQFF; CDR3 DNA: TGTGCCAGTAGTACCCCGAAGATTACCGGACAGGGGGCAAATGAGCAGTTCTTC
V gene: TRBV4-1; clone size: once; D gene: NA; J gene: TRBJ2-7; CDR3 protein: CASSPRAGLYEQYF; CDR3 DNA: TGCGCCAGCAGCCCCCGCGCAGGACTCTACGAGCAGTACTTC
V gene: TRBV10-3; clone size: NA; D gene: TRBD1; J gene: TRBJ1-5; CDR3 protein: CAIRGGQGSNQPQHF; CDR3 DNA: TGTGCCATCAGGGGAGGACAGGGCAGCAATCAGCCCCAGCATTTT
V gene: TRBV27; clone size: NA; D gene: NA; J gene: TRBJ1-5; CDR3 protein: CASTLVGGSQPQHF; CDR3 DNA: TGTGCCAGCACCCTAGTCGGGGGAAGTCAGCCCCAGCATTTT
V gene: TRBV18; clone size: many; D gene: TRBD1; J gene: TRBJ1-1; CDR3 protein: CASSPRSPGQGGTEAFF; CDR3 DNA: TGTGCCAGCTCACCACGCTCTCCGGGACAGGGGGGAACTGAAGCTTTCTTT
V gene: TRBV5-1; clone size: NA; D gene: TRBD2; J gene: TRBJ2-4; CDR3 protein: CASSLPIAGVHIQYF; CDR3 DNA: TGCGCCAGCAGCCTCCCCATAGCGGGAGTACACATTCAGTACTTC
V gene: TRBV10-3; clone size: NA; D gene: NA; J gene: TRBJ1-2; CDR3 protein: CAISENQSQRGYTF; CDR3 DNA: TGTGCCATCAGTGAGAATCAGTCGCAGAGGGGCTACACCTTC
V gene: TRBV6-4; clone size: NA; D gene: NA; J gene: TRBJ1-1; CDR3 protein: CASRTESTGNTEAFF; CDR3 DNA: TGTGCCAGCAGGACCGAATCGACAGGAAACACTGAAGCTTTCTTT
V gene: TRBV18; clone size: NA; D gene: NA; J gene: TRBJ2-2; CDR3 protein: CASSPPNGMNTGELFF; CDR3 DNA: TGTGCCAGCTCACCACCGAACGGGATGAACACCGGGGAGCTGTTTTTT
V gene: TRBV6-5; clone size: NA; D gene: TRBD2; J gene: TRBJ2-2; CDR3 protein: CASSWEGRVTTGELFF; CDR3 DNA: TGTGCCAGCAGTTGGGAGGGCAGGGTGACCACCGGGGAGCTGTTTTTT
V gene: TRBV9; clone size: NA; D gene: TRBD1; J gene: TRBJ1-1; CDR3 protein: CASSDSLTGFSTEAFF; CDR3 DNA: TGTGCCAGCAGCGACTCCTTGACAGGGTTTAGCACTGAAGCTTTCTTT
V gene: TRBV2; clone size: NA; D gene: NA; J gene: TRBJ2-6; CDR3 protein: CASTSGSGANVLTF; CDR3 DNA: TGTGCCAGCACTTCCGGCTCTGGGGCCAACGTCCTGACTTTC
V gene: TRBV19; clone size: NA; D gene: NA; J gene: TRBJ1-2; CDR3 protein: CASKHRNYGYTF; CDR3 DNA: TGTGCCAGTAAACACAGGAACTATGGCTACACCTTC
V gene: TRBV6-5; clone size: NA; D gene: NA; J gene: TRBJ2-2; CDR3 protein: CASSEPGELFF; CDR3 DNA: TGTGCCAGCAGTGAGCCCGGGGAGCTGTTTTTT
V gene: TRBV5-1; clone size: once; D gene: NA; J gene: TRBJ1-1; CDR3 protein: CASSLAVMNTEAFF; CDR3 DNA: TGCGCCAGCAGCTTGGCAGTAATGAACACTGAAGCTTTCTTT
V gene: TRBV7-3; clone size: NA; D gene: TRBD1; J gene: TRBJ2-7; CDR3 protein: CASSPGTVSYEQYF; CDR3 DNA: TGTGCCAGCAGCCCCGGGACAGTCTCCTACGAGCAGTACTTC
V gene: TRBV19; clone size: once; D gene: TRBD1; J gene: TRBJ2-7; CDR3 protein: CASSTQPGQGVYEQYF; CDR3 DNA: TGTGCCAGTAGTACACAACCGGGACAGGGGGTCTACGAGCAGTACTTC
V gene: TRBV5-6; clone size: NA; D gene: NA; J gene: TRBJ2-1; CDR3 protein: CASSPRPNEQFF; CDR3 DNA: TGTGCCAGCAGCCCGAGGCCCAATGAGCAGTTCTTC
V gene: TRBV10-2; clone size: NA; D gene: TRBD1; J gene: TRBJ2-7; CDR3 protein: CASSGGQGAYEQYF; CDR3 DNA: TGCGCCAGCAGTGGGGGACAGGGGGCCTACGAGCAGTACTTC
V gene: TRBV12-5; clone size: NA; D gene: TRBD2; J gene: TRBJ2-7; CDR3 protein: CASGTSSGRWYEQYF; CDR3 DNA: TGTGCTAGTGGTACGTCTAGCGGGAGATGGTACGAGCAGTACTTC
V gene: TRBV19; clone size: NA; D gene: TRBD1; J gene: TRBJ2-1; CDR3 protein: CASSTQGARRDEQFF; CDR3 DNA: TGTGCCAGTAGCACACAGGGGGCGAGGAGGGATGAGCAGTTCTTC
V gene: TRBV4-1; clone size: NA; D gene: NA; J gene: TRBJ1-1; CDR3 protein: CASSQDQGLATEAFF; CDR3 DNA: TGCGCCAGCAGCCAAGATCAGGGGCTGGCCACTGAAGCTTTCTTT
V gene: TRBV7-9; clone size: few; D gene: TRBD1; J gene: TRBJ1-1; CDR3 protein: CASSLKGQGDEAFF; CDR3 DNA: TGTGCCAGCAGCTTAAAGGGACAGGGGGATGAAGCTTTCTTT
V gene: TRBV7-9; clone size: NA; D gene: NA; J gene: TRBJ1-1; CDR3 protein: CASSLEGITEAFF; CDR3 DNA: TGTGCCAGCAGCTTAGAGGGGATCACTGAAGCTTTCTTT
V gene: TRBV28; clone size: NA; D gene: NA; J gene: TRBJ1-2; CDR3 protein: CASSFSTGSSGYTF; CDR3 DNA: TGTGCCAGCAGTTTCTCTACAGGGAGCAGTGGCTACACCTTC
V gene: TRBV10-1; clone size: NA; D gene: TRBD1; J gene: TRBJ2-7; CDR3 protein: CASSPGQGLTEQYF; CDR3 DNA: TGCGCCAGCAGTCCGGGACAGGGTTTGACCGAGCAGTACTTC
V gene: TRBV4-2; clone size: few; D gene: NA; J gene: TRBJ2-7; CDR3 protein: CASSQNGPYEQYF; CDR3 DNA: TGTGCCAGCAGCCAGAACGGTCCCTACGAGCAGTACTTC